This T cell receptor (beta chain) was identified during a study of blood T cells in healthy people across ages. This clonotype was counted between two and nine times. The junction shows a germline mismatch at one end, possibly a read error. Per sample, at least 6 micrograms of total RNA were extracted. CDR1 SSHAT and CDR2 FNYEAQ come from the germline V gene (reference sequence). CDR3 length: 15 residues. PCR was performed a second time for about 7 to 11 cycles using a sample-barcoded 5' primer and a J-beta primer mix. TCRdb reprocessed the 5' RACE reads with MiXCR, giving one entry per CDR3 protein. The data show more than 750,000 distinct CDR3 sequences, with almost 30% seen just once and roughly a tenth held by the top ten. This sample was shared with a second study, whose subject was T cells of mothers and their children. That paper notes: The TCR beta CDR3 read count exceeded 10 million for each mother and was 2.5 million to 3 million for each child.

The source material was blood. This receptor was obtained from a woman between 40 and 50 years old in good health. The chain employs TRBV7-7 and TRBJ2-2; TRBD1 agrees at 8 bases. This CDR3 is CASSSTGGHTGELFF. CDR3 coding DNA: TGTGCTAGCAGCTCAACAGGGGGACACACCGGGGAGCTGTTTTTT. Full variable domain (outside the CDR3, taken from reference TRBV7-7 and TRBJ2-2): GAGVSQSPRYKVTKRGQDVTLRCDPISSHATLYWYQQALGQGPEFLTYFNYEAQPDKSGLPSDRFSAERPEGSISTLTIQRTEQRDSAMYRCASSSTGGHTGELFFGEGSRLTVL.